Sequencing of this T cell receptor (beta chain) was carried out in a study of blood T cell repertoires in COVID-19. Study-wide context: Spain, Italy and the United States supplied samples that represented acute and convalescent COVID-19. The analysed material was cDNA or gDNA that came from T cells, B-cell-depleted T cells, or PBMCs.

Authors' data handling: Counts of nucleated cells, estimated from reference gene primer amplification, were obtained. Produced via immunoSEQ multiplex PCR; TCRdb's table is partial and in-frame only. V, J and clone size are those of that table, while D and trimming were read from the DNA. The table has some 280,000 clones, 85% seen once. The source is a woman aged 45 to 65 with active or convalescent COVID-19. The sample consisted of peripheral blood.

The CDR3 bases are TGTGCCAGCAGCTCACGACGGGACAACTTCTATGGCTACACCTTC. Its protein product is CASSSRRDNFYGYTF. V is TRBV7-9 and J is TRBJ1-2; TRBD1 is a possible D gene (6 bases). There are 15 residues in the CDR3. Germline V gene lookup returns CDR1 SEHNR and CDR2 FQNEAQ (reference sequence). Trimming shortened V by 4 bases and J by 4 bases, and 16 bases separated the two germline ends.